Below are 27 T cell receptor beta chains sequenced from a single sample in a study of immune characterization of retroperitoneal liposarcoma (dated by TCRdb to the late 2010s). Library preparation used PCR. Sequencing instrument: NextSeq 500. TCRdb passed the public sequencing reads through fastp at Q25 and MiXCR, retaining productive beta sequences. Merged by CDR3 protein, the rows form single entries marked with the most common genes and DNA. This sample is represented by some 10,000 distinct CDR3 sequences; around a quarter of them were singletons. The ten top clones hold approximately 9.1% of the sample. The sample was tumor tissue. The receptors stem from a female donor with retroperitoneal liposarcoma.

By sample share, this clonotype is medium-sized. The genes are TRBV6-1 and TRBJ2-5; 9 bases are shared with TRBD2. Germline V gene sequence: CDR1 MNHNS, CDR2 SASEGT. Unmatched junction bases numbered 2, after V lost 4 bases and J lost 2 bases. The CDR3 is 14 amino acids. The CDR3 DNA reads as TGTGCCAGCAGTGGGGCGGGAGGGCAAGAGACCCAGTACTTC. Residues: CASSGAGGQETQYF.

The chain recombines TRBV12-5 with TRBJ2-1; D gene unclear. The closer fit of TRBJ2-7 to the DNA end suggests the J call may be wrong. Germline CDR1 reads LGHNT; CDR2 reads FRNRAP. The CDR3 is 13 residues long. The CDR3 region has the DNA TGTGCTAGCGCCCTAGGCAGCTCCTACGAGCAGTACTTC. Translated: CASALGSSYEQYF.

The chain links TRBV12-3 or TRBV12-4 to TRBJ2-3; 8 bases map to TRBD2. With the DNA end fitting TRBJ2-1 better, the J assignment may be wrong. The CDR3 runs to 15 residues. The CDR3 loop reads CASTPSGGAVETQFF. CDR3 DNA sequence: TGTGCCAGCACCCCCTCCGGGGGGGCGGTAGAGACCCAGTTCTTC.

This clonotype occurred a few times. V is TRBV6-1 and J is TRBJ2-1, with 7 bases identical to TRBD1. This CDR3 comprises 18 residues. V lost 6 bases and J lost 1; bases outside the gene matches: 15. Germline CDR1 reads MNHNS; CDR2 reads SASEGT. The CDR3 is CASRLGVRDRGSYNEQFF. The CDR3, as DNA: TGTGCCAGCAGGCTGGGAGTCCGGGACAGAGGTTCCTACAATGAGCAGTTCTTC.

A few counts support this clonotype. This chain uses TRBV12-3 or TRBV12-4 with TRBJ2-1; unclear D gene. CDR3 length: 15 amino acids. Trimming shortened V by 4 bases and J by 2 bases, and 12 bases separated the two germline ends. The DNA of the CDR3 is TGTGCCAGCAGTTCAGACATTGGGGCCTACAATGAGCAGTTCTTC. Its translation is CASSSDIGAYNEQFF.

By share of the sample, this clonotype is medium-sized. CDR3 in DNA: TGTGCCAGCAGCTCCGCCCCGGGACTAGCGGGAGGGGGAAATGAGCAGTACTTC. It translates to CASSSAPGLAGGGNEQYF. The rearrangement links TRBV7-9 to TRBJ2-5; 16 nucleotides match TRBD2. Per germline, CDR1 SEHNR and CDR2 FQNEAQ (reference sequence). Unmatched junction bases numbered 16, after V lost 4 bases and J lost 11 bases. This CDR3 region has 18 residues. Supplemented by reference TRBV7-9 and TRBJ2-5, the full variable domain reads DTGVSQNPRHKITKRGQNVTFRCDPISEHNRLYWYRQTLGQGPEFLTYFQNEAQLEKSRLLSDRFSAERPKGSFSTLEIQRTEQGDSAMYLCASSSAPGLAGGGNEQYFGPGTRLLVL.

This clonotype appeared many times. The CDR3: CASSLMETAGTEQYF. CDR3 nucleotide sequence: TGTGCCAGCAGCCTGATGGAAACGGCGGGGACCGAGCAGTACTTC. This chain links TRBV27 with TRBJ2-5, with D perhaps TRBD2 (6 bases). The tail of the sequence fits TRBJ2-7 better, so the J call may be wrong. CDR3 length equals 15 residues. Germline CDR1 MNHEY, CDR2 SMNVEV (reference sequence).

This clonotype has only a few counts. This chain joins TRBV6-6 and TRBJ2-5; D gene ambiguous. The DNA end is a closer match to TRBJ2-1, so the J assignment may be wrong. Per the germline V gene, CDR1 is MNHNY and CDR2 is SVGAGI (reference sequence). The CDR3 is 14 residues long. The CDR3 nucleotides read TGTGCCAGCAGTTACGGCAGGAGCTCCTACGAGCAGTTCTTC. It codes for CASSYGRSSYEQFF.

The V gene is TRBV10-3, the J gene TRBJ2-1; D is perhaps TRBD1 (5 bases). This CDR3 spans 14 amino acids. Trimming took off 6 bases at V and 5 bases at J, with 14 bases between the two ends. The V gene's germline CDR1 is ENHRY and CDR2 SYGVKD. The CDR3 DNA is TGTGCCATCAGGCCGGGCCAGGGAAACAATGAGCAGTTCTTC. Its translation is CAIRPGQGNNEQFF.

The CDR3 protein is CASSPPWDPYEQFF. The CDR3 region has the DNA TGTGCCAGCAGCCCCCCCTGGGACCCCTACGAGCAGTTCTTC. The chain recombines TRBV11-3 with TRBJ2-5, with D perhaps given as TRBD1 or TRBD2 (5 bases each). The J call may be faulty, since TRBJ2-1 better matches the DNA end. Per the germline V gene, CDR1 is SGHNT and CDR2 is YENEEA. The CDR3 has 14 amino acids.

This chain joins TRBV5-5 and TRBJ2-1, with 7 bases matching TRBD1. V was clipped by 4 bases and J by 10 bases; unmatched bases: 11. This CDR3 contains 14 residues. Germline CDR1 is SGHKS and CDR2 is YYEKEE (reference sequence). CDR3 in amino acids: CASSPTGLGYEQFF. The CDR3 coding sequence is TGTGCCAGCAGCCCGACAGGGCTAGGCTACGAGCAGTTCTTC.

This chain connects TRBV6-1 to TRBJ1-5; a weak D match, TRBD1 (5 bases). V dropped 1 base and J dropped 8 bases, with 6 bases sitting between them. CDR3 length: 12 residues. The V gene's germline CDR1 is MNHNS and CDR2 SASEGT. CDR3 sequence reads: CASSEGGKPQHF. The CDR3 coding sequence is TGTGCCAGCAGTGAAGGGGGCAAGCCCCAGCATTTT.

Here the CDR3 DNA reads TGTGCCAGCAGGGTGGTTGGCGATGAGCAGTTCTTC. Amino acids: CASRVVGDEQFF. This chain links TRBV6-1 with TRBJ2-1; no clear D. CDR3 size: 12 residues. The V and J ends lost 6 bases and 8 bases respectively, with 11 bases between them. Looked up from germline, CDR1 is MNHNS and CDR2 is SASEGT.

This clonotype was seen a handful of times. The gene calls are TRBV11-2 and TRBJ2-1; D is ambiguous. The J call is doubtful: the DNA matches TRBJ2-7 better. Germline lookup yields CDR1 SGHAT and CDR2 FQNNGV. The CDR3 has 12 amino acids. CDR3 sequence (DNA): TGTGCCAGCAGCTCTGGGGTGGGGGAGCAGTACTTC. Encoded protein: CASSSGVGEQYF.

This clonotype was detected many times. This chain joins TRBV6-1 and TRBJ2-1, with unresolved D. TRBJ2-7 explains the end of the DNA better; the J call may be wrong. CDR1 is MNHNS, CDR2 SASEGT, per germline. This CDR3 region has 12 residues. DNA for the CDR3: TGTGCCAGCAGTGACATGGATCCCGAGCAGTACTTC. It yields the protein CASSDMDPEQYF.

This clonotype was seen ten or more times. The chain couples TRBV6-5 to TRBJ2-5; 9 positions agree with TRBD1. The DNA end lines up better with TRBJ2-7; the J call may be wrong. CDR3 size: 15 residues. In germline, CDR1 is MNHEY, CDR2 SVGAGI. The CDR3 loop is CASSLPDRGGYEQYF. The CDR3 DNA is TGTGCCAGCAGTTTACCGGACAGGGGAGGCTACGAGCAGTACTTC.

V gene TRBV11-3 combines with J gene TRBJ2-1, with D unclear. Germline V gene lookup returns CDR1 SGHNT and CDR2 YENEEA. The CDR3 runs 15 residues. Trimming removed 5 bases from V and 4 bases from J, with 15 bases in between. CDR3 nucleotide sequence: TGTGCCAGCAGCCCTCGTTTAGCCGGTTACAATGAGCAGTTCTTC. It is translated as CASSPRLAGYNEQFF.

This clonotype occurred a few times. The chain recombines TRBV6-1 with TRBJ2-4; TRBD2 agrees at 7 bases. CDR3 length equals 14 residues. CDR1 and CDR2 (germline): MNHNS, SASEGT. The V segment lost 4 bases and the J segment 13 bases; nucleotides outside the gene matches: 13. The CDR3 here is CASSGASGPNEQYF. CDR3 nucleotides: TGTGCCAGCAGTGGCGCTAGCGGTCCCAATGAGCAGTACTTC.

This clonotype was seen a handful of times. The chain joins TRBV11-2 to TRBJ2-4; 13 bases map to TRBD2. In germline, CDR1 is SGHAT, CDR2 FQNNGV. With 1 base clipped from V and 13 bases from J, the junction kept 10 bases outside the gene matches. The CDR3 covers 16 residues. CDR3 in DNA: TGTGCCAGCAGCTTAGCCGGACTAGCGGGAGTTGGAGAGCAGTACTTC. This sequence encodes CASSLAGLAGVGEQYF.

This clonotype was seen once. The chain combines TRBV25-1 with TRBJ1-5; weak D call: TRBD1 (5 bases). Trimming took 8 bases from V and 0 from J, leaving 8 bases between them. The CDR3 has 13 residues. CDR1 and CDR2 from the germline V gene are MGHDK and SYGVNS. The CDR3 region is CASADSSNQPQHF. CDR3 DNA: TGTGCCAGCGCTGACAGTAGCAATCAGCCCCAGCATTTT. Filled out from reference TRBV25-1 and TRBJ1-5, the complete variable domain reads EADIYQTPRYLVIGTGKKITLECSQTMGHDKMYWYQQDPGMELHLIHYSYGVNSTEKGDLSSESTVSRIRTEHFPLTLESARPSHTSQYLCASADSSNQPQHFGDGTRLSIL.

This clonotype qualifies as medium-sized (0.01 to 0.1%). This rearrangement joins TRBV12-3 or TRBV12-4 to TRBJ2-1; D unclear. The J call may be mistaken, given a closer DNA end match to TRBJ2-7. This CDR3 contains 13 residues. CDR3 region: CASSLRALYEQYF. The CDR3 DNA sequence: TGTGCCAGCAGTTTACGCGCTCTCTACGAGCAGTACTTC.

The CDR3 sequence is CAISGTGGHEQYF. The DNA of the CDR3 is TGTGCCATCAGTGGAACAGGGGGCCACGAGCAGTACTTC. This rearrangement joins TRBV10-3 to TRBJ2-4, with 9 bases that match TRBD1. Matching the DNA end better, TRBJ2-7 makes the J call doubtful. Germline CDR1 and CDR2: ENHRY and SYGVKD. This CDR3 has 13 amino acids.

The chain employs TRBV6-1 and TRBJ2-1; 10 bases agree with TRBD1. The end of the DNA is better explained by TRBJ2-5, so the J call may be wrong. CDR1 and CDR2 from the germline V gene are MNHNS and SASEGT. CDR3 length: 14 residues. The chain's CDR3 is CASSRGQGGETQYF. The CDR3 nucleotides are TGTGCCAGCAGTCGCGGACAGGGGGGGGAGACCCAGTACTTC.

The chain employs TRBV7-9 and TRBJ1-4, with 7 bases that match TRBD1. The CDR3 sequence is 12 residues long. CDR1 and CDR2 (germline): SEHNR, FQNEAQ (reference sequence). J gave up 12 bases and V 0 bases, and 1 base lay outside the gene matches. Written as DNA, the CDR3 is TGTGCCAGCAGCTTAGCCGACAGGGAACTGTTTTTT. It is translated as CASSLADRELFF.

The sample holds many counts of this clonotype. The chain employs TRBV6-1 and TRBJ1-2; 8 bases map to TRBD1. CDR3 length: 14 amino acids. The V segment lost 6 bases and the J segment 5 bases; nucleotides outside the gene matches: 8. Looked up from germline, CDR1 is MNHNS and CDR2 is SASEGT. CDR3 nucleotide sequence: TGTGCCAGCAGAACCAGGGGGCAAGGTTATGGCTACACCTTC. Amino acid sequence: CASRTRGQGYGYTF.

This clonotype was detected many times. The rearrangement uses TRBV7-2 and TRBJ2-5; 11 nucleotides align to TRBD2. The DNA end favors TRBJ2-7, so the J call may be wrong. Germline-derived CDR1 and CDR2 are SGHTA and FQGNSA. This CDR3 is 16 amino acids long. CDR3 loop: CASSSLTSGATYEQYF. DNA of the CDR3: TGTGCCAGCAGCTCGCTGACTAGCGGGGCGACCTACGAGCAGTACTTC.

The gene calls are TRBV7-3 and TRBJ2-2, with a weak D call TRBD1 (5 bases). CDR1 is SGHTA and CDR2 is FQGTGA in the germline V gene. The CDR3 consists of 15 residues. Deletions cut 3 bases from V and 2 bases from J, with 10 bases between. DNA for the CDR3: TGTGCCAGCAGCTTGGCGCGGACAAACACCGGGGAGCTGTTTTTT. Amino acid sequence: CASSLARTNTGELFF.